This T cell receptor (beta chain) comes out of a study of blood T cell repertoires in COVID-19. Study-level background: Material from acute and convalescent COVID-19 was sourced from the United States, Italy and Spain. The analysed material was cDNA or gDNA that came from T cells, B-cell-depleted T cells, or PBMCs.

Under the authors' procedure: Nucleated cell number was recorded as an estimate derived from reference gene primer amplification. Clones were sequenced by immunoSEQ multiplex PCR, and TCRdb holds only the in-frame ones, with some missing. Clone size and the V and J calls come from that table; the DNA yielded D and trimming. The sample consists of about 350,000 clones, roughly nine tenths of them appearing once. This clone has only a few counts. In Seattle, patients joined the study during active infection and were tracked longitudinally. CDR1 is KGHSH and CDR2 is LQKENI in the germline V gene. This CDR3 region has 14 residues. V gave up 2 bases and J gave up 2 bases, with 9 bases separating them.

The sequenced sample was peripheral blood. The V gene is TRBV18, the J gene TRBJ1-1, with D perhaps matching TRBD1 (5 bases). The receptor was isolated from a woman aged 55-75 years with COVID-19, enrolled during active disease. CDR3 DNA: TGTGCCAGCTCACCAACAGGTATTAACACTGAAGCTTTCTTT. Protein sequence: CASSPTGINTEAFF.